The source of this T cell receptor (beta chain) is a study of blood T cell repertoires in COVID-19. Study-wide background: COVID-19 samples from acute and convalescent phases originated in the United States, Italy and Spain.

Per the germline V gene, CDR1 is SNHLY and CDR2 is FYNNEI. The ends lost 10 bases at V and 5 bases at J; junction bases unmatched: 5. CDR3 size: 13 residues. Original handling: Nucleated cell counts were estimated from reference gene primer amplification. The assay was immunoSEQ multiplex PCR, and TCRdb's table has in-frame clones only and misses some. The V and J calls and clone size are taken from that table; D and trimming were inferred from the DNA. Of under 250,000 clones in the sample, about nine tenths were seen once. It was during active infection that Seattle patients were enrolled and then longitudinally followed.

The clonotype was recovered from a man younger than 40 with COVID-19, enrolled during active disease. The genes are TRBV2 and TRBJ2-1; 10 bases match TRBD2. The material sequenced was peripheral blood. The CDR3 coding sequence is TGTGCCACCCAACTAGCGGGGAACAATGAGCAGTTCTTC. Amino acids: CATQLAGNNEQFF.